This T cell receptor (beta chain) was captured by sequencing in a study of blood T cell repertoires in COVID-19. Profiled with immunoSEQ multiplex PCR; TCRdb holds only in-frame clones, not every one. The sample records tens of thousands of clones, roughly 80% being singletons. Trimming stripped 0 bases from V and 9 bases from J, with 12 bases between. Germline values: CDR1 LGHDT, CDR2 YNNKEL (reference sequence). The CDR3 runs 15 residues. This chain connects TRBV3-1 (or the pseudogene TRBV3-2) to TRBJ1-6; D might be TRBD1 (6 bases). The receptor comes from a man in his forties or fifties with COVID-19, enrolled during active disease. Material: peripheral blood. The CDR3 region is CASSQDRGGASPLHF. CDR3 in DNA: TGTGCCAGCAGCCAAGATCGTGGGGGCGCTTCACCCCTCCACTTT.